The rows below give T cell receptor beta chains drawn from one sample of a study of T cell changes during pregnancy in multiple sclerosis. Assay used: immunoSEQ multiplex PCR; TCRdb lists only in-frame clones, some missing. The sample lists roughly 120,000 clones, 90% to 95% seen once, with 6.2% in the top ten. The sample in question was peripheral blood, obtained before pregnancy. The receptors here all came from a female donor with multiple sclerosis, enrolled in a pregnancy study. Both conserved end residues are part of each CDR3. A D gene is named only where the DNA matches it firmly. Only some rows state a clone size, as once, few, many or a class for expanded clones.

d_gene	abundance	v_gene	j_gene	CDR3aa	CDR3nt
TRBD1	-	TRBV5-8	TRBJ2-7	CASSAAWDRGSYEQYF	TGTGCCAGCAGCGCTGCATGGGACAGGGGGTCCTACGAGCAGTACTTC
TRBD1	-	TRBV6-1	TRBJ2-7	CASSEPPGQGREQYF	TGTGCCAGCAGTGAGCCCCCGGGACAGGGGCGGGAGCAGTACTTC
TRBD2	-	TRBV5-1	TRBJ2-5	CASSGTGTSGETQYF	TGCGCCAGCAGCGGAACCGGGACTAGCGGAGAGACCCAGTACTTC
TRBD1	-	TRBV5-1	TRBJ1-2	CASSSPGQEYGYTF	TGCGCCAGCAGCTCACCGGGACAGGAGTATGGCTACACCTTC
-	-	TRBV6-4	TRBJ1-1	CASSAAANTEAFF	TGTGCCAGCAGTGCAGCGGCAAACACTGAAGCTTTCTTT
TRBD1	once	TRBV19	TRBJ1-5	CASSYRGTGPQHF	TGTGCCAGTTCCTACAGGGGAACGGGGCCCCAGCATTTT
-	-	TRBV5-6	TRBJ2-1	CASIVTSSNEQFF	TGTGCCAGCATCGTGACTAGTTCCAATGAGCAGTTCTTC
-	-	TRBV29-1	TRBJ1-2	CSVEDQATSGGDYGYTF	TGCAGCGTTGAAGATCAGGCGACATCGGGAGGGGACTATGGCTACACCTTC
-	-	TRBV18	TRBJ2-1	CASSERGGNEQFF	TGTGCCAGCTCTGAGAGAGGCGGTAATGAGCAGTTCTTC
TRBD1	few	TRBV27	TRBJ2-5	CASSLTGGGGTQYF	TGTGCCAGCAGTTTGACAGGGGGAGGAGGGACCCAGTACTTC
TRBD2	-	TRBV5-4	TRBJ2-5	CASSHGLAGSQETQYF	TGTGCCAGCAGCCATGGACTAGCGGGGAGCCAAGAGACCCAGTACTTC
TRBD1	-	TRBV6-1	TRBJ1-5	CASSGFIAGQTNQPQHF	TGTGCCAGCAGTGGATTTATTGCGGGACAGACCAATCAGCCCCAGCATTTT
-	-	TRBV5-1	TRBJ1-4	CASGGTSNEKLFF	TGCGCCTCCGGGGGGACTTCTAATGAAAAACTGTTTTTT
-	-	TRBV27	TRBJ1-4	CASSPGHTNEKLFF	TGTGCCAGCAGTCCGGGACATACTAATGAAAAACTGTTTTTT
-	-	TRBV6-6	TRBJ2-7	CASSYGGHYEQYF	TGTGCCAGCAGTTACGGGGGCCACTACGAGCAGTACTTC
-	-	TRBV28	TRBJ1-2	CASKSDSYGYTF	TGTGCCAGCAAATCGGACAGCTATGGCTACACCTTC
TRBD2	-	TRBV2	TRBJ2-3	CASSRRSGGGTDTQYF	TGTGCCAGCTCTAGGAGGAGCGGGGGAGGCACAGATACGCAGTATTTT
TRBD1	-	TRBV7-3	TRBJ2-1	CASSLEGASYNEQFF	TGTGCCAGCAGCTTAGAGGGGGCATCCTACAATGAGCAGTTCTTC
-	-	TRBV2	TRBJ1-6	CASNLQGVNSPLHF	TGTGCCAGCAACCTACAGGGAGTTAATTCACCCCTCCACTTT
-	-	TRBV5-4	TRBJ2-7	CASSGQGSHEQYF	TGTGCCAGCAGCGGTCAGGGATCTCACGAGCAGTACTTC
-	-	TRBV9	TRBJ1-1	CASSVGGGGNTEAFF	TGTGCCAGCAGCGTAGGAGGCGGGGGAAACACTGAAGCTTTCTTT
TRBD1	-	TRBV6-1	TRBJ1-2	CASSGRQGSGYGYTF	TGTGCCAGCAGTGGGCGACAGGGCAGTGGCTATGGCTACACCTTC
-	-	TRBV18	TRBJ2-5	CASSSRETQYF	TGTGCCAGCTCATCCAGGGAGACCCAGTACTTC
-	once	TRBV5-1	TRBJ2-2	CASSRAGELFF	TGCGCCAGCAGCCGGGCCGGGGAGCTGTTTTTT
-	-	TRBV18	TRBJ1-6	CASSPGTPENSPLHF	TGTGCCAGCTCACCCGGGACACCAGAAAATTCACCCCTCCACTTT
-	-	TRBV16	TRBJ1-4	CASSQSSPREKLFF	TGTGCCAGCAGCCAATCAAGCCCGCGGGAAAAACTGTTTTTT
TRBD1	-	TRBV19	TRBJ1-2	CASSILRQGGYTF	TGTGCCAGTAGTATCCTACGACAGGGTGGCTACACCTTC
TRBD1	-	TRBV15	TRBJ2-5	CATSRVHGNRGEETQYF	TGTGCCACCAGCAGAGTCCACGGAAACAGGGGAGAAGAGACCCAGTACTTC
TRBD2	-	TRBV7-3	TRBJ2-7	CASSLSGRSYEQYF	TGTGCCAGCAGTCTTAGCGGGAGGAGTTACGAGCAGTACTTC
-	-	TRBV27	TRBJ2-1	CASKDGGPRSGLFF	TGTGCCAGCAAGGACGGGGGGCCGCGGTCAGGCCTGTTCTTC
TRBD2	-	TRBV28	TRBJ2-1	CASSTAGTSGSGTYNEQFF	TGTGCCAGCAGTACCGCAGGGACTAGCGGGAGCGGGACCTACAATGAGCAGTTCTTC
-	-	TRBV6-1	TRBJ2-3	CASSDGVNQGDTQYF	TGTGCCAGCAGTGATGGGGTAAATCAGGGAGATACGCAGTATTTT
TRBD2	-	TRBV19	TRBJ2-5	CASSPPGLAGQETQYF	TGTGCCAGTAGCCCCCCGGGGCTAGCGGGCCAAGAGACCCAGTACTTC
-	-	TRBV6-5	TRBJ2-1	CASSYFGGEQFF	TGTGCCAGCAGTTACTTCGGTGGTGAGCAGTTCTTC
-	-	TRBV19	TRBJ1-5	CASSILPGAQPQHF	TGTGCCAGTAGTATCTTGCCAGGGGCTCAGCCCCAGCATTTT